Described below is a single TCR beta chain sequence and its context. The antigen it binds to is not known. Nothing much larger sits one base from this clone, and base qualities are not available. CDR1 KGHSH and CDR2 LQKENI were looked up in the germline V gene. The V and J ends are trimmed by 2 bases and 1 base, leaving 14 bases between them. The CDR3 measures 17 amino acids from cysteine to phenylalanine. The kept DNA is CDR3 alone, 51 bases in frame from the first base. What this sample's time point label stands for: patch test 1, 2 weeks after DPC sensitization. Interpreted using the paper, the treatment or condition label stands for: therapeutic diphenylcyclopropenone sensitization with weekly scalp DPC. Blood at each patch-test visit was drawn before the patch test was applied. Patients were considered eligible if aged 18 to 70, diagnosed with alopecia and deemed suitable for DPC therapy, and patients were excluded if pregnant. Total RNA was isolated from unfractionated whole blood collected in Tempus Blood RNA tubes.

The data were taken from a study of human T cells and chemical hapten exposure (dated by TCRdb to 2020 to 2023). For the study in its entirety: For sensitization, 2% DPC in acetone was applied to a roughly 2 cm by roughly 2 cm area of upper inner arm skin. Throughout the roughly 23-week study period, patients were also given weekly therapeutic DPC doses on the scalp. Patch tests used Finn chambers with 0.01% DPC on the upper back, scored after 6 days by International Contact Dermatitis Research Group standards. Alopecia areata with under or over 50% scalp involvement, alopecia totalis and alopecia universalis were represented in the patient cohort, which was mostly female. Libraries were combined into a pool for sequencing, and differences in TCR yield between samples came mainly from small differences in library volumes within the pool. In alopecia patients, the study followed how the peripheral blood TCR repertoire changed in vivo over primary and secondary sensitization to diphenylcyclopropenone (DPC), a hapten. Patient blood was sampled pre-sensitization (week 0) and at 2, 6 and about 24 weeks after DPC sensitization. Blood for TCR sequencing was provided by twenty-nine alopecia patients at one to four time points (pre-sensitization, 2, 6 and 24 weeks). Overall study results and their limits: Expanded TCRs formed significantly more large CDR3 similarity clusters than pre-sensitization or healthy control sets, consistent with antigen-driven responses. Because all patients had alopecia, a presumed autoimmune disease, the immune response of the patients might differ from that of healthy individuals. Repeated subsampling changed both the strength of the expansion versus patch-test correlation and the threshold at which the correlation became significant. The number of PT1 expanded TCRs positively correlated with patch test score, significant at thresholds 8, 16 and 32 but not 4. DPC sensitization did not change the number of TCRs with a frequency above 1 in 1000, and there was no evidence of changes in global repertoire structure.

The library was prepared using RACE. The instrument given in TCRdb is NextSeq 500. During library preparation, unique molecular identifiers were attached to individual cDNA molecules so that TCRs could be counted in a quantitative, reproducible way. Both TCR alpha and TCR beta chains were sequenced from each blood RNA sample. On the study's bioinformatics: The median number of TCRs per sample was around 100,000, ranging from about 23,224 to 750,000. V, J and CDR3 annotation of the TCR reads was performed with the Decombinator software suite. For the PS versus PT1 abundance plots, all samples were subsampled to the same number of TCRs (28,000). TCRs were defined as expanded if absent before sensitization and observed at least eight times at the 2-week time point. The raw public data were reprocessed by TCRdb itself: fastp quality trimming at Q25, MiXCR clonotype calling, in-frame beta chains only. Each entry is one CDR3 protein sequence, shown with its most common DNA and genes. None of the V and J calls come from the authors' own analysis; TCRdb made them. The sample table shows 150,000 to 200,000 distinct CDR3 sequences, and under 25% are seen once. Under 8.5% of the sample comes from the top ten.

The chain is encoded by TRBV18 joined to TRBJ2-2; a tentative D call is TRBD2 (6 bases match). The sequence derives from a woman aged 45 to 65 with alopecia areata. Some clones in this sample may be carry-over from other donors' samples. The sample consisted of whole blood, taken in connection with sensitization to the hapten diphenylcyclopropenone (DPC). The CDR3 in this case is CASSPSLTGVNTGELFF. The DNA is TGTGCCAGCTCACCATCCTTGACGGGGGTGAACACCGGGGAGCTGTTTTTT.